This TCR beta chain was sequenced during a study of blood T cell repertoires in COVID-19. Overall study: Acute-phase and convalescent COVID-19 samples originated in the United States, Italy and Spain. PBMCs, B-cell-depleted T cells, or T cells were the source of the cDNA or gDNA that made up the material.

Authors' processing steps: Amplifying reference gene primers gave estimates of nucleated cell counts. Assay used: immunoSEQ multiplex PCR; TCRdb lists only in-frame clones, some missing. The D gene and trimming were derived from the DNA, and the V and J assignments and clone size from that table. The data contain tens of thousands of clones, roughly 87% of them singletons. The CDR3 is 14 residues long. Germline V CDR1 and CDR2: MNHEY, SVGAGI. V dropped 7 bases and J dropped 3 bases, with 13 bases sitting between them. The chain combines TRBV6-5 with TRBJ1-5; unclear D gene. The sequenced sample was peripheral blood. This TCR was sampled from a man between 60 and 75 years old with acute or convalescent COVID-19. The CDR3 is CASNHRVINQPQHF. The CDR3 nucleotides read TGTGCCAGCAACCACCGGGTCATCAATCAGCCCCAGCATTTT.